Below, one TCR beta chain is given with its context. The antigen is undetermined. These data originate in a study of cytomegalovirus exposure and HLA in healthy donors. Overall study results and limits: Associated with cytomegalovirus, according to the listing, were 164 TCR beta chains. CMV serostatus was the only recorded immune exposure for donors. There were some V segments, including TRBV6-2 and TRBV6-3, excluded as indistinguishable. Earlier analysis found most TCR beta V segments productive about 90% or about 30% of the time.

CDR1 and CDR2 (germline): KGHSH, LQKENI. Deletions cut 4 bases from V and 0 bases from J, with 16 bases between. This CDR3 contains 17 residues. Both 60 Vbeta primers and 13 Jbeta primers went into the PCR. Profiled with immunoSEQ multiplex PCR; TCRdb holds only in-frame clones, not every one. The sample holds around 110,000 clones; approximately 9.4% are singletons and the top ten take less than 4%. The sample was PBMCs. The V gene is TRBV18, the J gene TRBJ1-5; maybe TRBD1 (5 bases). This receptor was identified in a man younger than 45 in good health and CMV-seronegative. CDR3 amino acids: CASSLSGQPYSNQPQHF. The CDR3 DNA follows: TGTGCCAGCTCACTCTCCGGACAACCGTATAGCAATCAGCCCCAGCATTTT. Filled out from reference TRBV18 and TRBJ1-5, the complete variable domain reads NAGVMQNPRHLVRRRGQEARLRCSPMKGHSHVYWYRQLPEEGLKFMVYLQKENIIDESGMPKERFSAEFPKEGPSILRIQQVVRGDSAAYFCASSLSGQPYSNQPQHFGDGTRLSIL.